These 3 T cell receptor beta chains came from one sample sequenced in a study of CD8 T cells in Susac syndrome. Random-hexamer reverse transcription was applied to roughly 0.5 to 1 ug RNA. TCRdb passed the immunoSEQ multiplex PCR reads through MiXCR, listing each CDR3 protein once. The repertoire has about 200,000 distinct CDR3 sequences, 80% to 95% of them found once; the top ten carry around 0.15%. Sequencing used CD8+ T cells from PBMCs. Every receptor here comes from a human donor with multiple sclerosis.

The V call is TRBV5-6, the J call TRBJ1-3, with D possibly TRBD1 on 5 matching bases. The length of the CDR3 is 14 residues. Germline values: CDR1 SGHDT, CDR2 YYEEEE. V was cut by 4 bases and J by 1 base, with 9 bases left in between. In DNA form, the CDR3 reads TGTGCCAGCAGCACGGGACCTTCTGGAAACACCATATATTTT. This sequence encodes CASSTGPSGNTIYF.

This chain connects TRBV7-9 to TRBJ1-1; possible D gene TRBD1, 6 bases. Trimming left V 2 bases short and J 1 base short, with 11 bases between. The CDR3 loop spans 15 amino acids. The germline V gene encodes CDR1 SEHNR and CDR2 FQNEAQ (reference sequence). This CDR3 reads CASSLNGGANTEAFF. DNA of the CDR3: TGTGCCAGCAGCTTAAACGGGGGGGCGAACACTGAAGCTTTCTTT.

This chain's CDR3 is CASSFHGQGSSGANVLTF. The CDR3 bases are TGTGCCAGCAGTTTCCATGGACAGGGGAGCTCTGGGGCCAACGTCCTGACTTTC. This rearrangement joins TRBV27 to TRBJ2-6, with 9 bases aligning to TRBD1. The CDR3 runs 18 residues. J was trimmed by 0 bases and V by 3 bases; bases with no gene match: 6. Germline CDR1 reads MNHEY; CDR2 reads SMNVEV (reference sequence).